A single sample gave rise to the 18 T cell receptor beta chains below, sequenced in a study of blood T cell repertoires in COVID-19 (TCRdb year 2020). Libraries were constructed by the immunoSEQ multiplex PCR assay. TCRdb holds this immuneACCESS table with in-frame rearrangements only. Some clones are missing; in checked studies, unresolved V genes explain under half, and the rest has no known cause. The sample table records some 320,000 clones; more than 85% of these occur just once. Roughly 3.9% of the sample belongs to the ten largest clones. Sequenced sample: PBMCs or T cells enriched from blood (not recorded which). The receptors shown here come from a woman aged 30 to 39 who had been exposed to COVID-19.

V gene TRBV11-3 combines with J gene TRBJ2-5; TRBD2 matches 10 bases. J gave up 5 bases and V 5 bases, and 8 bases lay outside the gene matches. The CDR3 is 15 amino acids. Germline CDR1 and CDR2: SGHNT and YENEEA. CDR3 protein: CASSPGLASLETQYF. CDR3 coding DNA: TGTGCCAGCAGCCCGGGACTAGCGTCTCTCGAGACCCAGTACTTC.

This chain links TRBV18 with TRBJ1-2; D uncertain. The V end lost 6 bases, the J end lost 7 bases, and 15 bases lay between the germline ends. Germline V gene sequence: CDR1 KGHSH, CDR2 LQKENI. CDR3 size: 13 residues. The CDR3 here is CASSPLRYGGYTF. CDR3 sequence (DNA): TGTGCCAGCTCCCCCTTACGCTACGGTGGCTACACCTTC.

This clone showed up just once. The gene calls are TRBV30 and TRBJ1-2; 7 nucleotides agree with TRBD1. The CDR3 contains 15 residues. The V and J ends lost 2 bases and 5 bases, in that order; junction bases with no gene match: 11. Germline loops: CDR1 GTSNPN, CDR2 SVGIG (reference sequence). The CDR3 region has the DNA TGTGCCTGGAGTACACCGGGACAGACTCGGTATGGCTACACCTTC. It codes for CAWSTPGQTRYGYTF.

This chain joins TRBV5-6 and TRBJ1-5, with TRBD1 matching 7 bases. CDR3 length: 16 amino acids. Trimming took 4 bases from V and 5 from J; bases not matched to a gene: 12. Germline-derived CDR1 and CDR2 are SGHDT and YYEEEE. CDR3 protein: CASSRRQGIGDQPQHF. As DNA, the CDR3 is TGTGCCAGCAGCCGGAGACAGGGAATAGGGGATCAGCCCCAGCATTTT.

CDR3 in amino acids: CASRSGANVLTF. The CDR3 nucleotides are TGTGCCAGCCGCTCTGGGGCCAACGTCCTGACTTTC. The rearrangement joins TRBV27 to TRBJ2-6; D not certain. V lost 8 bases and J lost 0, with 2 bases in between. The V gene's germline CDR1 is MNHEY and CDR2 SMNVEV (reference sequence). The CDR3 is 12 residues long.

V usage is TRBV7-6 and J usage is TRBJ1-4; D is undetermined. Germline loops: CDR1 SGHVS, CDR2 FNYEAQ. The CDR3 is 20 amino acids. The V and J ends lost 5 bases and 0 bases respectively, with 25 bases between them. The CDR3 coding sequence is TGTGCCAGCAGCCCTAGGGCCCCGGGAGGAGCGATCGCAACTAATGAAAAACTGTTTTTT. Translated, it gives CASSPRAPGGAIATNEKLFF. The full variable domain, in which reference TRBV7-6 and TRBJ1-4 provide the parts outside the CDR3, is GAGVSQSPRYKVTKRGQDVALRCDPISGHVSLYWYRQALGQGPEFLTYFNYEAQQDKSGLPNDRFSAERPEGSISTLTIQRTEQRDSAMYRCASSPRAPGGAIATNEKLFFGSGTQLSVL.

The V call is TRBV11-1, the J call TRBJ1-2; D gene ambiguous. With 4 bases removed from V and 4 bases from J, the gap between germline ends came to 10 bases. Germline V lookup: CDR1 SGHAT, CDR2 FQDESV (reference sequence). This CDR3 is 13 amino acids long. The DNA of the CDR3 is TGTGCCAGCAGCTACGAAAACTCCTATGGCTACACCTTC. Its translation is CASSYENSYGYTF.

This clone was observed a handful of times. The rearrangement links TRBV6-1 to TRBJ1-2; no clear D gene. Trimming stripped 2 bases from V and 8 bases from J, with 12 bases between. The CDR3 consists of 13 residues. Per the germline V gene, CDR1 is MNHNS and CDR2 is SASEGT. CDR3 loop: CASSEYGEGGYTF. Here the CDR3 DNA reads TGTGCCAGCAGTGAATACGGGGAGGGAGGCTACACCTTC.

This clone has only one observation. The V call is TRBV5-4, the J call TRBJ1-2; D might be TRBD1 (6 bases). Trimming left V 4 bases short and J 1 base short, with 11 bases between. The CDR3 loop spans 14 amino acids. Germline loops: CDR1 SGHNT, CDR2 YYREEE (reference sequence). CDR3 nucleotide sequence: TGTGCCAGCAGCCCCCACAGGGTTAACTATGGCTACACCTTC. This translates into CASSPHRVNYGYTF.

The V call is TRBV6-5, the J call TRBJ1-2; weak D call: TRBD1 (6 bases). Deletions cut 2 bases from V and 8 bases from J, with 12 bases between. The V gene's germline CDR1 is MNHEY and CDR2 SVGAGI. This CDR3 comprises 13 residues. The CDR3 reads CASSYETGNGYTF. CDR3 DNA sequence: TGTGCCAGCAGTTACGAAACAGGGAACGGCTACACCTTC.

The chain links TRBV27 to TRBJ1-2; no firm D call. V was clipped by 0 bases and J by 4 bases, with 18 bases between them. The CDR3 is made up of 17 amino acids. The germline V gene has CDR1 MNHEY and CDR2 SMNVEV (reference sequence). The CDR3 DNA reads TGTGCCAGCAGTTTATCACCCTCCGGGAGTTGGGGCTATGGCTACACCTTC. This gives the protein CASSLSPSGSWGYGYTF.

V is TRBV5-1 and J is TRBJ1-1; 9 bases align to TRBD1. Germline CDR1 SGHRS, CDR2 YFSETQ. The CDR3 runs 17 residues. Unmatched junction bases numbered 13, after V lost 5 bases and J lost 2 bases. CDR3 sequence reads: CASRAGTGMGRNTEAFF. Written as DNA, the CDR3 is TGCGCCAGCAGGGCCGGGACAGGGATGGGGAGAAACACTGAAGCTTTCTTT.

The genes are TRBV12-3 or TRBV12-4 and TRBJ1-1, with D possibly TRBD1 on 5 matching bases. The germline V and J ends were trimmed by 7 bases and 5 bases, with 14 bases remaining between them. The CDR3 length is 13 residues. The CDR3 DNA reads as TGTGCCAGCACCAAACACGGGGGAACTGAAGCTTTCTTT. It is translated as CASTKHGGTEAFF.

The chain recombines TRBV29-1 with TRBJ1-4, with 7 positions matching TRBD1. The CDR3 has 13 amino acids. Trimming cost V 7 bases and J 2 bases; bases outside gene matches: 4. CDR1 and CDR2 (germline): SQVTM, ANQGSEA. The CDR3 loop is CSAEQGTNEKLFF. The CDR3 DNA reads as TGCAGCGCGGAACAGGGGACTAATGAAAAACTGTTTTTT.

CDR3 residues: CASSRSGALLYNEQFF. CDR3 nucleotides: TGTGCCAGCAGCCGTAGCGGGGCCTTATTATACAATGAGCAGTTCTTC. This chain joins TRBV3-1 (or the pseudogene TRBV3-2) and TRBJ2-1; 8 positions agree with TRBD2. J was trimmed by 4 bases and V by 4 bases; bases with no gene match: 9. This CDR3 region has 16 residues. CDR1 and CDR2 (germline): LGHDT, YNNKEL (reference sequence).

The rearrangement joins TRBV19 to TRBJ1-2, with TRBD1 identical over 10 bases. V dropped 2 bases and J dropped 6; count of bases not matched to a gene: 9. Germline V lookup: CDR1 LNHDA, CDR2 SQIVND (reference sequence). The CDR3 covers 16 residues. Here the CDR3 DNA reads TGTGCCAGTAGTATAAAGGGACAGGGGTCATTGGATGGCTACACCTTC. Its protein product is CASSIKGQGSLDGYTF.

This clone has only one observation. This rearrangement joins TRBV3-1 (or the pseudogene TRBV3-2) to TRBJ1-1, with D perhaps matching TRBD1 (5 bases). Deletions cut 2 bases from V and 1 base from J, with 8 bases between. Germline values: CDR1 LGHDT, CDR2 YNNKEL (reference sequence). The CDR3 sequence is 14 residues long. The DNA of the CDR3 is TGTGCCAGCAGCCAACGGACATCGAACACTGAAGCTTTCTTT. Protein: CASSQRTSNTEAFF.

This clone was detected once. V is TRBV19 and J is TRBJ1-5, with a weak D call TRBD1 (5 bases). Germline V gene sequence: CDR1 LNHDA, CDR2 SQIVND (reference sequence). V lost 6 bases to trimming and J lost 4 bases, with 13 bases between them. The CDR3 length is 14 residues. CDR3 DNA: TGTGCCAGTAGGGATCAGGGATGGAATCAGCCCCAGCATTTT. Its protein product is CASRDQGWNQPQHF.